This T cell receptor beta chain was profiled in a study of CD8+ T cells in alopecia areata. Reverse transcribed after extraction, RNA yielded cDNA as the sequencing template. Clones were sequenced by immunoSEQ multiplex PCR, and TCRdb holds only the in-frame ones, with some missing. Among hundreds of thousands of clones listed, around 66% were seen once. Germline lookup yields CDR1 SQVTM and CDR2 ANQGSEA. The CDR3 has 12 residues. V shed 5 bases and J 6 bases; nucleotides not matched to a gene: 1. Treatment: oral pan-JAK inhibitor, 5-10 mg twice daily. The chain links TRBV29-1 to TRBJ2-1, with 10 bases identical to TRBD2. This sample comprised CD4+ T cells sorted from blood, obtained around week 44, from a patient treated with tofacitinib. This TCR was recovered from a human donor with alopecia areata. CDR3 region: CSVSGGANEQFF. The CDR3 bases are TGCAGCGTTAGCGGGGGGGCCAATGAGCAGTTCTTC.